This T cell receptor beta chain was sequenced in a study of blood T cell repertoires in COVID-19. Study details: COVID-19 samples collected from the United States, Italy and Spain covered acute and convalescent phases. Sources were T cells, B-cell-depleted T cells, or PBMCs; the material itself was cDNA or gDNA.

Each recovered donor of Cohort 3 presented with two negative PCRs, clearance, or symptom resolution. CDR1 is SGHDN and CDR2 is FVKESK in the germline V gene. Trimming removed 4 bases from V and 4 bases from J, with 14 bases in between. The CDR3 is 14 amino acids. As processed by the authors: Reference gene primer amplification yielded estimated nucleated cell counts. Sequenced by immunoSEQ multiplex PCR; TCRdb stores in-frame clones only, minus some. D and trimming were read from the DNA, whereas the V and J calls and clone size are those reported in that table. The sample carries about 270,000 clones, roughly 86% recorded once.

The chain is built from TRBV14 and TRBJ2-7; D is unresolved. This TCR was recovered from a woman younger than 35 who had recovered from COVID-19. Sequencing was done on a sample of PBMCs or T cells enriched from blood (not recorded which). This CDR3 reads CASSPSLVSYEQYF. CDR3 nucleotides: TGTGCCAGCAGCCCGTCTCTAGTCTCTTACGAGCAGTACTTC.